The rows below give T cell receptor beta chains drawn from one sample of a study of regulatory T cells in long-lasting Graves disease. TCRdb reprocessed the multiplex PCR reads via MiXCR and lists one record per CDR3 protein. The table lists hundreds of thousands of distinct CDR3 sequences, around 15% of them singletons, with about 12% in the top ten. The same specimen was also included in a second study, on T cells in Graves' hyperthyroidism and ophthalmopathy.

The specimen was peripheral blood mononuclear cells (PBMCs), collected at new diagnosis, from a patient treated with antithyroid drugs. The receptors come from a man younger than 30 with Graves disease. Each CDR3 is given with its conserved first and last residue. A D gene is named only where the DNA matches it firmly. Size is stated for part of the rows, as once, few or many counts, or as a class when the clone is expanded.

j_call v_call clone_size d_call cdr3_aa cdr3_nt
TRBJ1-2 TRBV9 . . CASSVDNNYGYTF TGTGCCAGCAGCGTAGACAATAACTATGGCTACACCTTC
TRBJ2-7 TRBV20-1 many TRBD2 CSARVSGRLSKDEQYF TGCAGTGCTAGAGTTAGCGGGAGGCTCTCGAAGGACGAGCAGTACTTC
TRBJ2-1 TRBV6-2/TRBV6-3 many TRBD2 CASSYRGGSDVIYNEQFF TGTGCCAGCAGTTACCGAGGCGGGAGCGATGTAATCTACAATGAGCAGTTCTTC
TRBJ1-4 TRBV6-9 few . CASSYSSWATGNEKLFF TGTGCCAGCAGTTACTCATCTTGGGCGACTGGGAATGAAAAACTGTTTTTT
TRBJ2-7 TRBV20-1 . TRBD2 CSAVAGGDSYEQYF TGCAGTGCTGTAGCGGGTGGGGATTCCTACGAGCAGTACTTC
TRBJ1-1 TRBV30 . . CAWSLVGLDTEAFF TGTGCCTGGAGTCTGGTAGGTTTGGACACTGAAGCTTTCTTT
TRBJ1-5 TRBV19 . . CASSIGGGDQPQHF TGTGCCAGTAGTATCGGGGGAGGCGATCAGCCCCAGCATTTT
TRBJ1-6 TRBV25-1 . . CASSEQGLYYNSPLHF TGTGCCAGCAGTGAACAGGGGCTATATTATAATTCACCCCTCCACTTT
TRBJ2-7 TRBV30 few TRBD2 CAWSVTAGVREQYF TGTGCCTGGAGTGTAACTGCGGGAGTAAGGGAGCAGTACTTC
TRBJ2-7 TRBV28 many . CASYGRPSSYEQYF TGTGCCAGCTATGGTCGGCCAAGCTCCTACGAGCAGTACTTC
TRBJ2-3 TRBV27 once TRBD2 CASSGTGLAGGPISVTQYF TGTGCCAGCAGTGGCACGGGACTAGCGGGAGGGCCGATCTCAGTTACGCAGTATTTT
TRBJ2-5 TRBV12-3/TRBV12-4 . . CASSSPISGPGPARETQYF TGTGCCAGCAGCAGTCCCATTTCGGGGCCCGGGCCTGCGCGGGAGACCCAGTACTTC
TRBJ1-3 TRBV18 . . CASSPSEGSSGNTIYF TGTGCCAGCTCACCATCGGAAGGCTCCTCTGGAAACACCATATATTTT
TRBJ2-3 TRBV4-1 . TRBD1 CASSREDRETDTQYF TGCGCCAGCAGCCGAGAGGACAGGGAAACAGATACGCAGTATTTT
TRBJ2-1 TRBV30 few . CAWSRGTRSQFF TGTGCCTGGAGTCGAGGGACAAGGTCACAGTTCTTC
TRBJ2-1 TRBV20-1 many TRBD2 CSALERGTSGAYNEQFF TGCAGTGCTCTTGAACGCGGGACTAGCGGGGCCTACAATGAGCAGTTCTTC
TRBJ1-2 TRBV30 few . CAWTLSYGYTF TGTGCCTGGACCCTGAGCTATGGCTACACCTTC
TRBJ1-1 TRBV7-3 few . CASSLPGRGTEAFF TGTGCCAGCAGCCTCCCGGGGCGCGGCACTGAAGCTTTCTTT
TRBJ1-5 TRBV2 many . CASSEGVVQPQHF TGTGCCAGCAGTGAAGGGGTAGTTCAGCCCCAGCATTTT
TRBJ2-7 TRBV12-3/TRBV12-4 many . CASSLWVAGGASFYEQYF TGTGCCAGCAGTTTATGGGTTGCCGGGGGCGCTTCTTTCTACGAGCAGTACTTC
TRBJ2-7 TRBV2 many TRBD1 CASSEVVGDSSYEQYF TGTGCCAGCAGTGAAGTAGTCGGGGACAGCTCCTACGAGCAGTACTTC
TRBJ2-1 TRBV2 many . CASSGDKSSYNEQFF TGTGCCAGCAGTGGAGACAAGAGCTCCTACAATGAGCAGTTCTTC
TRBJ2-2 TRBV3-1 . . CASSGPPGELFF TGTGCCAGCAGCGGCCCCCCCGGGGAGCTGTTTTTT
TRBJ1-1 TRBV12-3/TRBV12-4 many . CASSLYRGSEAFF TGTGCCAGCAGTTTATATAGGGGGAGCGAAGCTTTCTTT
TRBJ1-3 TRBV27 few . CASSRVSGNTIYF TGTGCCAGCAGCAGGGTGTCTGGAAACACCATATATTTT